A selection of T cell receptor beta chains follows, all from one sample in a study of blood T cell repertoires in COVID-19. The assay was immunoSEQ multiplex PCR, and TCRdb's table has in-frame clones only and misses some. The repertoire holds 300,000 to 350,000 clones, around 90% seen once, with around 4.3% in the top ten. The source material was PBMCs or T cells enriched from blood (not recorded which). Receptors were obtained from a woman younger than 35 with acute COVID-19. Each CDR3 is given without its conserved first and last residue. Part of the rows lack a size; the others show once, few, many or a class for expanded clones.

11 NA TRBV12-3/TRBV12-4 ASSRDSYNEQF
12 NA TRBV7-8 ASSSRDRGNTIY
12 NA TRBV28 ASRLNGGVEKLF
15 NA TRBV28 ASSIILHNIYNSPLH
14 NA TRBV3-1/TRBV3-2 ASSRTSGSSYNEQF
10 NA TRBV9 ASSVGGGEAF
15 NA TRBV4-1 ASSQDPGGEAIYEQY
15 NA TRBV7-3 ASSPHTSGSDTGELF
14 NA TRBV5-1 ASSVGTSGAPHEQY
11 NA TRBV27 ASSRQANYGYT
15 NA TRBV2 ASRPLDRVWSKDEQF
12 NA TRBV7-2 ASSLEASNSPLH
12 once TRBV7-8 ASSSGDKRHEQY
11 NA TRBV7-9 ASSLAHSYEQY
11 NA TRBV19 ASSIGLEGEQY
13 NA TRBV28 ASRSEGTPNEKLF
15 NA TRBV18 ASSPPGTGLMNTEAF
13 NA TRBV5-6 ASSTSSSYNSPLH
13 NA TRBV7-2 ASSATTEINQPQH
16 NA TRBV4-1 ASSLHSVRTERTDTQY
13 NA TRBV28 ASIAAPVDTGELF
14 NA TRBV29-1 SVDPARGTPGSEAF
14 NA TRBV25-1 ASSDQRKGKNTEAF
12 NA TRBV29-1 SVVRGSMNTEAF
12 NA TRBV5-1 ASSSGTSGNTIY
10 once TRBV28 ASTDRDDGYT
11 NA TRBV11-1 ASSLRGLGEQY
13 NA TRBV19 ASNSRVAGNEKLF
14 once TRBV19 ASRKTGGVHTGELF
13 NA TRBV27 ASRSPDRLSSPLH
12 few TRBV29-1 SVFEGEASGGYT